The source of this T cell receptor beta chain is a study of T cell responses to AZD1222 COVID-19 vaccine. Study observations and caveats: Dominant CD4 TCR responses targeted spike regions 160-218 and 743-854. In all cases, repertoires were sampled only after the peak T cell response. Elevations in Spike-specific TCR breadth and depth followed administration of two AZD1222 doses.

A word on this clone: The antigen is undetermined.

Sequencing used immunoSEQ multiplex PCR; TCRdb keeps in-frame clones, though not all of them. The sample has about 160,000 clones, over 80% seen once. V was pared by 5 bases and J by 6 bases, with 13 bases between. In germline, CDR1 is LNHDA, CDR2 SQIVND (reference sequence). The CDR3 length is 13 residues. This chain connects TRBV19 to TRBJ1-2; weak D call: TRBD1 (5 bases). This specimen consisted of peripheral blood, obtained on day 0 of AZD1222 vaccination. This clonotype originated in an adult in good health. The CDR3 sequence: CASSPSGPDGYTF. CDR3 DNA: TGTGCCAGTAGTCCCTCAGGGCCCGATGGCTACACCTTC.